The 3 T cell receptor beta chains given below trace back to one sample, sequenced in a study of yellow fever vaccine responses in identical twins. MiXCR, run by TCRdb on the RT-PCR reads, gives a single entry per CDR3 protein. This sample has about 20,000 distinct CDR3 sequences; around 76% occur once, and the top ten carry 2.5%. Sequenced here: T cells from blood (PBMCs), unsorted or a sorted subset (not recorded which), sampled before or after yellow fever vaccination (not recorded which). These receptors came from a woman younger than 30 who received the yellow fever vaccine.

The chain carries TRBV11-1 and TRBJ2-3; TRBD1 might be the D (6 bases). The CDR3 runs 15 residues. Trimming took 5 bases from V and 2 from J, leaving 14 bases between them. CDR1 is SGHAT and CDR2 is FQDESV in the germline V gene (reference sequence). The CDR3 DNA reads TGTGCCAGCAGCGCCCTACAGGGATACACAGATACGCAGTATTTT. Its protein product is CASSALQGYTDTQYF.

The chain combines TRBV5-1 with TRBJ2-3, with 9 bases identical to TRBD1. CDR1 is SGHRS, CDR2 YFSETQ, per germline. This CDR3 has 17 amino acids. V shed 7 bases and J 1 base; nucleotides not matched to a gene: 13. CDR3: CASGNIQGARGTDTQYF. In nucleotides, the CDR3 is TGCGCCAGCGGAAATATACAGGGGGCGAGAGGCACAGATACGCAGTATTTT.

The genes are TRBV10-3 and TRBJ2-3; the D gene is possibly TRBD1 (5 bases). The CDR3 has 19 residues. Trimming shortened V by 0 bases and J by 0 bases, and 19 bases separated the two germline ends. Looked up from germline, CDR1 is ENHRY and CDR2 is SYGVKD. CDR3 in amino acids: CAISESRGKGLTSTDTQYF. The CDR3, as DNA: TGTGCCATCAGTGAGTCTCGTGGGAAGGGGCTAACTAGCACAGATACGCAGTATTTT.